The 22 T cell receptor beta chains below come from one sample, sequenced in a study of control samples from healthy donors and cancer patients (TCRdb year 2020). Library construction relied on the immunoSEQ multiplex PCR assay. The table comes from immuneACCESS by way of TCRdb, which keeps in-frame sequences with V and J called. Part of the clones is missing from these tables; in studies checked, under half for an unresolved V gene and the rest for unknown reasons. For this sample there are tens of thousands of clones; more than 70% appear just once. The ten largest clonotypes hold around 5.7% of the sample. Sequencing used blood. These receptors originate from a woman aged 45-65 years in good health.

The V and J genes are TRBV5-1 and TRBJ2-2; a weak D match, TRBD2 (5 bases). Trimming shortened V by 5 bases and J by 6 bases, and 17 bases separated the two germline ends. Germline CDR1 is SGHRS and CDR2 is YFSETQ. The CDR3 runs to 15 residues. CDR3 DNA sequence: TGCGCCAGCAGAACCGGACCCCCCGGGGCCGGGGAGCTGTTTTTT. It encodes CASRTGPPGAGELFF.

The rearrangement links TRBV5-5 to TRBJ2-3; 7 bases are shared with TRBD2. There are 15 residues in the CDR3. Looked up from germline, CDR1 is SGHKS and CDR2 is YYEKEE (reference sequence). V shed 2 bases and J 2 bases; nucleotides not matched to a gene: 5. As DNA, the CDR3 is TGTGCCAGCAGCTTCCTTAGCGGGTACACAGATACGCAGTATTTT. Protein sequence: CASSFLSGYTDTQYF.

The genes are TRBV6-1 and TRBJ1-2, with D unclear. Trimming removed 2 bases at V and 7 bases at J, with 11 bases between. The CDR3 covers 13 residues. Germline CDR1 is MNHNS and CDR2 is SASEGT. CDR3 DNA sequence: TGTGCCAGCAGTGAATCCTTAAGCGTTGGCTACACCTTC. This gives the protein CASSESLSVGYTF.

This sequence joins TRBV3-1 (or the pseudogene TRBV3-2) and TRBJ1-1; 11 bases are shared with TRBD1. The germline gives CDR1 LGHDT, CDR2 YNNKEL (reference sequence). The CDR3 length is 15 residues. V shed 4 bases, J shed 1 base, and the junction held 2 bases outside the gene matches. CDR3 nucleotide sequence: TGTGCCAGCAGCCGGACAGGGGGCCGGAACACTGAAGCTTTCTTT. Its protein product is CASSRTGGRNTEAFF.

About this clone itself: Other DNA sequences in this specimen translate into the identical CDR3. The gene calls are TRBV7-9 and TRBJ1-1; D call uncertain. Germline V CDR1 and CDR2: SEHNR, FQNEAQ (reference sequence). The CDR3 sequence is 11 residues long. V dropped 2 bases and J dropped 5 bases, with 3 bases sitting between them. Here the CDR3 DNA reads TGTGCCAGCAGCTTATATACTGAAGCTTTCTTT. Protein sequence: CASSLYTEAFF.

V and J are TRBV6-5 and TRBJ1-5; D remains ambiguous. Deletions cut 6 bases from V and 9 bases from J, with 18 bases between. The CDR3 has 14 residues. CDR1 and CDR2 from the germline V gene are MNHEY and SVGAGI. This CDR3 is CASRETQPLGPQHF. The CDR3 DNA follows: TGTGCCAGCAGAGAGACCCAGCCTTTGGGGCCCCAGCATTTT.

This chain joins TRBV30 and TRBJ2-1; unclear D gene. In germline, CDR1 is GTSNPN, CDR2 SVGIG (reference sequence). The CDR3 consists of 17 residues. V shed 1 base and J shed 0 bases, with 16 bases lying between them. The CDR3 DNA is TGTGCCTGGAGTGCCTATAGCACGCAGAGCTCCTACAATGAGCAGTTCTTC. Protein: CAWSAYSTQSSYNEQFF.

The CDR3 DNA sequence: TGTGCCAGCAGTTATAGGACAGGGAGTGTCTATGGCTACACCTTC. Its translation is CASSYRTGSVYGYTF. The chain is built from TRBV6-2 or TRBV6-3 and TRBJ1-2; 8 bases align to TRBD1. Germline values: CDR1 MNHEY, CDR2 SVGEGT. V shed 3 bases, J shed 4 bases, and the junction held 7 bases outside the gene matches. This CDR3 comprises 15 residues.

This sequence joins TRBV28 and TRBJ1-3, with D unresolved. The V end was cut by 1 base, the J end by 0 bases, with 4 bases between. Germline CDR1 MDHEN, CDR2 SYDVKM. This CDR3 is 14 amino acids long. The CDR3 bases are TGTGCCAGCAGTTTATCAAGCTCTGGAAACACCATATATTTT. Encoded protein: CASSLSSSGNTIYF.

This clone has only a few counts. The chain recombines TRBV6-1 with TRBJ2-7; the D gene is possibly TRBD1 (6 bases). Germline V CDR1 and CDR2: MNHNS, SASEGT. The V gene lost 2 bases and the J gene lost 2 bases, with 16 bases spanning the gap. CDR3 length equals 16 residues. CDR3 sequence: CASSEIISRQAYEQYF. The DNA of the CDR3 is TGTGCCAGCAGTGAAATTATATCAAGACAGGCCTACGAGCAGTACTTC.

The chain combines TRBV6-5 with TRBJ2-7, with 11 bases fitting TRBD1. J lost 6 bases, V lost 5 bases, and 9 bases had no gene match. The CDR3 length is 15 residues. Germline CDR1 MNHEY, CDR2 SVGAGI. The CDR3 loop is CASSIPRDRGSEQYF. In DNA form, the CDR3 reads TGTGCCAGCAGTATCCCCCGGGACAGGGGGTCCGAGCAGTACTTC.

J is TRBJ1-5 and V is TRBV10-3, with D hard to call. This CDR3 region has 12 residues. The ends were cut back, 2 bases at V and 9 bases at J, with 8 bases in the middle. CDR1 ENHRY and CDR2 SYGVKD come from the germline V gene. CDR3 coding DNA: TGTGCCATCAGTGAGGGTGATGTGCCCCAGCATTTT. It yields the protein CAISEGDVPQHF.

The rearrangement links TRBV6-5 to TRBJ1-1, with no clear D. The germline V gene has CDR1 MNHEY and CDR2 SVGAGI. The CDR3 has 11 residues. Trimming left V 9 bases short and J 5 bases short, with 10 bases between. Here the CDR3 reads CASRVGTEAFF. The CDR3 nucleotides are TGTGCCAGTCGGGTCGGGACTGAAGCTTTCTTT.

The count of this clone is one. The chain uses TRBV4-1 and TRBJ2-3; D is tentatively TRBD1 or TRBD2 (6 bases each). Trimming took 4 bases from V and 4 from J, leaving 21 bases between them. The CDR3 loop spans 17 amino acids. Germline V gene data show CDR1 as MGHRA and CDR2 as YSYEKL. The chain's CDR3 is CASSPAGRGGRADTQYF. The CDR3 DNA is TGCGCCAGCAGCCCTGCCGGGCGTGGGGGGCGGGCAGATACGCAGTATTTT.

The gene calls are TRBV6-6 and TRBJ2-1, with D perhaps matching TRBD2 (6 bases). Germline CDR1 is MNHNY and CDR2 is SVGAGI (reference sequence). The CDR3 loop spans 16 amino acids. V dropped 6 bases and J dropped 0 bases, with 15 bases sitting between them. The CDR3 bases are TGTGCCAGCAGCCCAGGACTAACTAGCTCCTACAATGAGCAGTTCTTC. Encoded protein: CASSPGLTSSYNEQFF.

This chain links TRBV19 with TRBJ1-4; D gene unclear. Germline V gene data show CDR1 as LNHDA and CDR2 as SQIVND (reference sequence). The V gene lost 10 bases and the J gene lost 8 bases, with 11 bases spanning the gap. The CDR3 loop spans 11 amino acids. The CDR3 protein is CAIDSGEKLFF. CDR3 nucleotides: TGTGCCATCGACTCGGGGGAAAAACTGTTTTTT.

Only one count was recorded for this clone. The V gene is TRBV24-1, the J gene TRBJ2-3; 10 bases map to TRBD2. Losses at the gene ends were 0 bases for V and 5 bases for J; bases not matched to a gene: 7. This CDR3 has 17 amino acids. The germline gives CDR1 KGHDR, CDR2 SFDVKD. The CDR3 DNA reads TGTGCCACCAGTGATTTGAGCGGGGGGGGCGGAATAGATACGCAGTATTTT. This translates into CATSDLSGGGGIDTQYF.

This chain links TRBV30 with TRBJ1-2; 8 bases agree with TRBD1. J was trimmed by 10 bases and V by 5 bases; bases with no gene match: 6. This CDR3 is built from 11 residues. Germline V gives CDR1 GTSNPN, CDR2 SVGIG (reference sequence). CDR3 loop: CAWGQGGDYTF. The CDR3 DNA sequence: TGTGCCTGGGGACAGGGTGGTGACTACACCTTC.

This clone was counted once. V and J are TRBV5-1 and TRBJ2-2, with D possibly matching TRBD2 (6 bases). Germline CDR1 SGHRS, CDR2 YFSETQ. The CDR3 sequence is 13 residues long. With 5 bases removed from V and 1 base from J, the gap between germline ends came to 6 bases. In nucleotides, the CDR3 is TGCGCCAGCAGGGGACTGAACACCGGGGAGCTGTTTTTT. Its protein product is CASRGLNTGELFF.

The chain couples TRBV19 to TRBJ1-2; D may be TRBD1 (5 bases). Trimming cost V 8 bases and J 8 bases, with 12 bases left between them. The CDR3 has 11 residues. In germline, CDR1 is LNHDA, CDR2 SQIVND (reference sequence). Here the CDR3 DNA reads TGTGCCAGTCGTGAAGGGGACGGCTACACCTTC. Translating gives CASREGDGYTF.

The chain couples TRBV24-1 to TRBJ2-2; 8 bases agree with TRBD1. CDR1 and CDR2 (germline): KGHDR, SFDVKD. CDR3 length equals 17 residues. Unmatched junction bases numbered 10, after V lost 3 bases and J lost 5 bases. The CDR3 here is CATSDPQGGFVTGELFF. The CDR3 nucleotides read TGTGCCACCAGTGATCCACAGGGGGGTTTCGTTACCGGGGAGCTGTTTTTT.

The chain is built from TRBV2 and TRBJ1-3; D call uncertain. V lost 4 bases to trimming and J lost 4 bases, with 11 bases between them. In germline, CDR1 is SNHLY, CDR2 FYNNEI. The CDR3 spans 14 residues. The CDR3 DNA reads TGTGCCAGCAGTGCGGAAGGGAAGGGAAACACCATATATTTT. Protein sequence: CASSAEGKGNTIYF.